The TCR beta chain under discussion was sequenced for a study of a mutant IDH1 vaccine in newly diagnosed glioma. Turning to the study itself: Every participant had undergone radiotherapy, temozolomide, or both before, and most underwent both. Points from the study as a whole: Pseudoprogression looked unconnected to shifts in top peripheral T cell clonotypes. Vaccine-induced responses were seen in 85% to 95% of patients, spanning several MHC alleles.

Time point described: week 11, during vaccination. Each dose of the vaccine consisted of 300 ug of mutant IDH1 20-mer peptide, with topical imiquimod. Newly diagnosed WHO grade 3 or 4 IDH1-mutant, ATRX-lost astrocytomas were identified in the donors. The table lists this clone with a count of one. Its specificity is not known. Only in-frame clones appear in the TCRdb table, and some are missing; sequencing was by immunoSEQ multiplex PCR. The table lists around 33,000 clones, 90% of them singletons, with less than 25% in the top ten. V gave up 0 bases and J gave up 6 bases, with 9 bases separating them. This CDR3 region has 13 residues. The V gene's germline CDR1 is SGHRS and CDR2 YFSETQ.

Specimen: PBMCs, collected from a glioma patient whose treatment included an IDH1 peptide vaccine. The V gene is TRBV5-1, the J gene TRBJ1-2, with D possibly being TRBD1 (6 bases). The TCR was taken from a man between 18 and 35 years old with glioma. This CDR3 reads CASSLGRGDGYTF. The CDR3 bases are TGCGCCAGCAGCTTGGGCAGGGGAGATGGCTACACCTTC.